Sequencing of this TCR beta chain was carried out in a study of blood T cell repertoires in COVID-19. Study in general: COVID-19 samples from acute and convalescent phases originated in the United States, Italy and Spain. PBMCs, B-cell-depleted T cells, or T cells were the source of the cDNA or gDNA that made up the material.

The method was immunoSEQ multiplex PCR; TCRdb's version includes in-frame clones alone and lacks a portion of them. The table includes 240,000 or so clones, roughly 90% detected once. V dropped 5 bases and J dropped 6; count of bases not matched to a gene: 6. Germline V gene sequence: CDR1 MRHNA, CDR2 SNTAGT. CDR3 length equals 14 residues. Participant reports of clinical history set cohort assignment. Two consecutive negative NP/OP PCR tests, clearance, or resolved symptoms defined Cohort 3 recovery. The sample taken for sequencing was PBMCs or T cells enriched from blood (not recorded which). The V gene is TRBV6-4, the J gene TRBJ2-1; TRBD1 agrees at 8 bases. The TCR was taken from a man aged 35 to 55 who had recovered from COVID-19. The DNA for the CDR3 is TGTGCCAGCAGTCAACAGGGGGGTATCAATGAGCAGTTCTTC. It specifies CASSQQGGINEQFF.